This T cell receptor (beta chain) emerged from a study of CXCR3-negative and CXCR3-positive naive CD8 T cells. The method, 5' RACE with UMI labels, was used to prepare the TRB cDNA libraries. TCRdb reprocessed the 5' RACE reads; each CDR3 protein has one entry and no DNA is given. This repertoire includes 85,000 to 120,000 distinct CDR3 sequences. Study-wide results and caveats: Naive cells with CXCR3 showed TRB CDR3s that were more hydrophobic than those in CXCR3-negative naive cells. Naive CXCR3-positive and CXCR3-negative cells shared similar TRBV-TRBJ usage, unlike memory cells. Comparably high diversity marked both naive subsets, whereas memory CD8+ cells had much lower diversity. TRB CDR3 properties indicated TCR strength, while surface CD5 was similar across naive subsets. Cryopreserved cells partially lost CXCR3 expression, and fresh PBMCs were used in most assays.

Regarding this clonotype: What it recognizes is unknown.

The CDR3 runs to 12 residues. Germline CDR1 reads SEHNR; CDR2 reads FQNEAQ (reference sequence). The rearrangement links TRBV7-9 to TRBJ2-1; TCRdb's D gene call, TRBD2, goes unchecked for lack of DNA. The clonotype was recovered from a human donor in good health. Some clones in this sample may be carry-over from other donors' samples. Sequenced: naive CXCR3+ CD8+ T cells from blood. Described subset: CD45RO-CCR7+CD27+CD95- naive CD8+ T cells expressing CXCR3 (TNR3+). The chain's CDR3 is CASSGSGNEQFF.